This T cell receptor (beta chain) originates from a study of blood T cell repertoires in COVID-19 (dated by TCRdb to about 2020). With regard to the full study: Samples from collaborators originated in the United States, Italy and Spain and spanned both the acute and convalescent phases of COVID-19. Samples were obtained from the ongoing ImmuneRACE study (first 160 participants) and from 1,254 subjects provided by 6 global collaborators. A de-identified subject ID, COVID-19 status, age in years and sex were almost always included in the sample metadata. Where available, HLA class I and class II types were taken from metadata supplied by the sample provider and were not determined by assay-based typing. The dataset comprised deeply sampled blood TCRbeta repertoires from subjects exposed to, actively infected with, or recovered from COVID-19. The prospective study material was composed of cDNA or gDNA derived from T cells, B-cell-depleted T cells, or PBMCs. The repertoires were released in a freely available public database intended as a resource for research on the immune response to SARS-CoV-2. What the research found in general, with its limitations: How much clinical and demographic metadata was included differed by source and by participant, and the metadata was provided uncurated.

The collaborating institutions used their own protocols to collect whole blood in K2EDTA tubes. For TCRbeta analysis, collaborator samples were shipped as frozen whole blood, as isolated PBMCs, or as DNA extracted from either sample type. The V end loses 1 base and the J end loses 3 bases, and a stretch of 11 bases separates them. For CDR1 and CDR2, the germline V gene lists SGHTA and FQGNSA. The CDR3 spans 15 residues, from the cysteine through the phenylalanine. The entry retains the CDR3 DNA only, 45 bases that are in frame from base 1. The immunoSEQ Assay, a bias-controlled multiplex PCR, was used to amplify TCRbeta CDR3 regions from genomic DNA. From the authors' description of their analysis: The number of nucleated cells in each sample was estimated by amplification of reference gene primers within the assay. Sequence reads were collapsed and filtered to measure the absolute abundance of every unique TCRbeta CDR3 rearrangement. Productive Simpson clonality was computed per sample as the square root of Simpson's diversity index over productive rearrangements. TCRdb retrieved this table from immuneACCESS and kept in-frame rearrangements only. Not all clones are present; in checked studies, unresolved V genes account for under half, and no reason is known for the remainder. D and trimming were read from the DNA, whereas the V and J calls and clone size are those reported in that table. The sample table lists 50,000 to 75,000 clones, more than 85% of them with a count of one. The top ten constitute 4.5% to 5.5% of the sample.

On this clone: Which antigen it targets is not known. No clone much larger than this one lies a single base away; base qualities are absent. The sample carries other DNA sequences with the same CDR3.

This clonotype was obtained from an elderly man in a cohort sampled during active COVID-19. The sample comprised peripheral blood. Rearrangement joined TRBV7-2 to TRBJ2-3; TRBD2 is a possible D gene, resting on 6 matching bases. The CDR3 in this case is CASSLVGAGTDTQYF. The sequence in DNA is TGTGCCAGCAGCTTAGTTGGGGCGGGGACAGATACGCAGTATTTT.